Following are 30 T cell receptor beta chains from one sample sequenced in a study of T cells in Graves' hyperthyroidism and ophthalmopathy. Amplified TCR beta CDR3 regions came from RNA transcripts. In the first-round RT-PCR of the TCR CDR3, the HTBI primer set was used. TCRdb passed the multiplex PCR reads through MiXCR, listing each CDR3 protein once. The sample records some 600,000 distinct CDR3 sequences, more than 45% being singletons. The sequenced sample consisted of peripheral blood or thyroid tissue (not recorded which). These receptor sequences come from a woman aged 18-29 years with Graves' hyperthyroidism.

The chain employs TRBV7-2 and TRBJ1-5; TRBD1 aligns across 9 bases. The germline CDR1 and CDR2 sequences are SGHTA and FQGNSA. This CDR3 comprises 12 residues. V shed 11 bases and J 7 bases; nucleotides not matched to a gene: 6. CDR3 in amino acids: CAQDRGGQPQHF. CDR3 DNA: TGTGCCCAGGACAGGGGAGGCCAGCCCCAGCATTTT.

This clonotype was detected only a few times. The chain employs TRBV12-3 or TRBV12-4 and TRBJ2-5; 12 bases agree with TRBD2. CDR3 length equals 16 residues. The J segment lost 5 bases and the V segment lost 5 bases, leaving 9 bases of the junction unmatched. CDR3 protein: CASSILTSGSGETQYF. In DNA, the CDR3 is TGTGCCAGCAGTATCCTGACTAGCGGGAGTGGTGAGACCCAGTACTTC.

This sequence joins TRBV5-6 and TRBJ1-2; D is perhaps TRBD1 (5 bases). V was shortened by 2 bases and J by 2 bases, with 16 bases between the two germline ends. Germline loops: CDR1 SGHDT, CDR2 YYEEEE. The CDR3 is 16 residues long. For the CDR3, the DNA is TGTGCCAGCAGCTTCGAGGCCGGGACTCCAAACTATGGCTACACCTTC. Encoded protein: CASSFEAGTPNYGYTF.

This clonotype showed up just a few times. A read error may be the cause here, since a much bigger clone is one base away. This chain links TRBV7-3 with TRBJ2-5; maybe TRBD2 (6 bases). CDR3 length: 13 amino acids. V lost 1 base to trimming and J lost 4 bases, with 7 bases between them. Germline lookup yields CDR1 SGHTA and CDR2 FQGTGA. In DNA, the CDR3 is TGTGCCAGCAGCTTAAGCGGGGCAGAGACCCAGTACTTC. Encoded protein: CASSLSGAETQYF.

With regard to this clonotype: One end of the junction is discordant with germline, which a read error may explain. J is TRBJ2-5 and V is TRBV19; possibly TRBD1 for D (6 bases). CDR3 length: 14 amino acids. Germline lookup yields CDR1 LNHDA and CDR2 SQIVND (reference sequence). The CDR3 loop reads CASDPGAGAETQCF. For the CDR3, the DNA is TGTGCCAGCGATCCGGGCGCAGGGGCAGAGACCCAGTGCTTC.

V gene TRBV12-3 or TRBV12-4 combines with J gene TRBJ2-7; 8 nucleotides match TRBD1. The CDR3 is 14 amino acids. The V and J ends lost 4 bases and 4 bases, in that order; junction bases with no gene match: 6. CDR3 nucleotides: TGTGCCAGCAGTTACTTGACAGGGGAGTACGAGCAGTACTTC. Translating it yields CASSYLTGEYEQYF.

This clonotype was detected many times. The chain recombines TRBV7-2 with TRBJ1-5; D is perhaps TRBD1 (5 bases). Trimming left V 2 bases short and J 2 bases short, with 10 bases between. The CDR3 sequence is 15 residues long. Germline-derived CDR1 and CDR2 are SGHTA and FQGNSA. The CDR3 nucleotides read TGTGCCAGCAGCTTAAGGGTAGGGGGCAATCAGCCCCAGCATTTT. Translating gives CASSLRVGGNQPQHF.

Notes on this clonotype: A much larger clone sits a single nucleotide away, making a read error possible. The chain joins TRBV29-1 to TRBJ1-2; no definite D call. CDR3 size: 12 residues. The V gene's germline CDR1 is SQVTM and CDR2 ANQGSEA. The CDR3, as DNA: TGCAGCGGTGAAAACTCCTACTATGGCTACACCTTC. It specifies CSGENSYYGYTF.

Written as DNA, the CDR3 is TGCAGCGTTGGAGGGACAGGCCCCTACGAGCAGTACTTC. This codes for CSVGGTGPYEQYF. This chain links TRBV29-1 with TRBJ2-7; TRBD1 agrees at 8 bases. The J segment lost 2 bases and the V segment lost 4 bases, leaving 4 bases of the junction unmatched. The CDR3 has 13 amino acids. The V gene's germline CDR1 is SQVTM and CDR2 ANQGSEA.

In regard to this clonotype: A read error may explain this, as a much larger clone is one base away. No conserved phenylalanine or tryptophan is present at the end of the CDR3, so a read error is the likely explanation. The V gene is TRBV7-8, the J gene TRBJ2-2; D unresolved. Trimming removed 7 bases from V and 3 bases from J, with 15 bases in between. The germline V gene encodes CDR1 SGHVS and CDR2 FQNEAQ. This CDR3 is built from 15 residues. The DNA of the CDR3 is TGTGCCAGCAAAAGGCGGCGAGTCGACACCGGGGAGCTGTTTTTA. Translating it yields CASKRRRVDTGELFL.

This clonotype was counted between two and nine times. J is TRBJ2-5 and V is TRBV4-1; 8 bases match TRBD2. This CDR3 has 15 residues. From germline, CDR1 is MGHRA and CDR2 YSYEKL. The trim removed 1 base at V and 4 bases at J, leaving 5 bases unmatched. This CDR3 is CASSQAWLAGETQYF. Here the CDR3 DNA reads TGCGCCAGCAGCCAAGCTTGGCTAGCGGGAGAGACCCAGTACTTC.

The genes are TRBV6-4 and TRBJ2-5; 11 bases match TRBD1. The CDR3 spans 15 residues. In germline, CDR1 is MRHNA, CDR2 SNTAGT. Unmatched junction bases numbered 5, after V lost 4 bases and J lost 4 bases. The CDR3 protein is CASSARGQGAETQYF. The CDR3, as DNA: TGTGCCAGCAGTGCTAGAGGACAGGGGGCAGAGACCCAGTACTTC.

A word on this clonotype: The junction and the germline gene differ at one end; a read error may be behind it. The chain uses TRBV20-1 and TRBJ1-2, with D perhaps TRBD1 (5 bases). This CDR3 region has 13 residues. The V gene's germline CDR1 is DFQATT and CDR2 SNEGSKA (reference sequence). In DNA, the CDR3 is TGCAGTGGGCCTAACGGGGGGGACTATGGCTACGCCTTC. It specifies CSGPNGGDYGYAF.

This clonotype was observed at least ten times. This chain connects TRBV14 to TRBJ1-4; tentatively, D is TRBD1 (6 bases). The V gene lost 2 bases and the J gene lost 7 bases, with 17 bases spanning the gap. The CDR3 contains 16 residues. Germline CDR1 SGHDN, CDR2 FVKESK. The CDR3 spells CASSQMLAGEREKLFF. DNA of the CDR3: TGTGCCAGCAGCCAAATGTTAGCAGGGGAGCGTGAAAAACTGTTTTTT.

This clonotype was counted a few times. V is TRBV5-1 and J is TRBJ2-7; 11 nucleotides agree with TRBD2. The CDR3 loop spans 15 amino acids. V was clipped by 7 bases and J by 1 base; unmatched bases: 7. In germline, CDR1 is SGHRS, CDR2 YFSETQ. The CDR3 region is CASGPGLAASYEQYF. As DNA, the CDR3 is TGCGCCAGCGGCCCGGGACTAGCGGCTTCCTACGAGCAGTACTTC.

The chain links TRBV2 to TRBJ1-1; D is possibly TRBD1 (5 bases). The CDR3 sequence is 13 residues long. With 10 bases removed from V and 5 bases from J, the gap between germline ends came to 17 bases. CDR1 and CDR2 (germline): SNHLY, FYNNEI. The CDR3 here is CATLGGGKTEAFF. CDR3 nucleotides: TGTGCCACCCTAGGCGGGGGGAAGACTGAAGCTTTCTTT. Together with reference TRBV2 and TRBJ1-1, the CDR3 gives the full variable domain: EPEVTQTPSHQVTQMGQEVILRCVPISNHLYFYWYRQILGQKVEFLVSFYNNEISEKSEIFDDQFSVERPDGSNFTLKIRSTKLEDSAMYFCATLGGGKTEAFFGQGTRLTVV.

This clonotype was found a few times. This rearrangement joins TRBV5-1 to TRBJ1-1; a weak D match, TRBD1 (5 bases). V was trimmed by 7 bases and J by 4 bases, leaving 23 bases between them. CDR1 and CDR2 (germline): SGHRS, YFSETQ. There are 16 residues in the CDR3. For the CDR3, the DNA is TGCGCCAGCTCACATCCGTCCGGGGGATCGGGCACTGAAGCTTTCTTT. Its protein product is CASSHPSGGSGTEAFF.

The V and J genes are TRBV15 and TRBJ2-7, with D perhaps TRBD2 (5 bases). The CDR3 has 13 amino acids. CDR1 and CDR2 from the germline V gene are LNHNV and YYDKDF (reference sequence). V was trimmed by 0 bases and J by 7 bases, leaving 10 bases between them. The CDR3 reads CATSRDLGGEQYF. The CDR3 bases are TGTGCCACCAGCAGAGATTTGGGCGGGGAGCAGTACTTC.

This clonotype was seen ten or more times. CDR3 loop: CATSDSRLAQETQYF. The CDR3 region has the DNA TGTGCCACCAGTGATTCGCGACTAGCCCAAGAGACCCAGTACTTC. V is TRBV24-1 and J is TRBJ2-5, with TRBD2 matching 7 bases. This CDR3 spans 15 amino acids. J was trimmed by 1 base and V by 2 bases; bases with no gene match: 3. Germline assignment: CDR1 KGHDR and CDR2 SFDVKD.

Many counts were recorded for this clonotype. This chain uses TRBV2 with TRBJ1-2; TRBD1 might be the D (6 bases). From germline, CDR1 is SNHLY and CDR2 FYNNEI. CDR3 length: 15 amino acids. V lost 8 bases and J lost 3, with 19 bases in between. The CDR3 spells CASGHPGVSDYGYTF. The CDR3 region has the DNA TGTGCCAGCGGGCACCCAGGGGTCTCGGACTATGGCTACACCTTC.

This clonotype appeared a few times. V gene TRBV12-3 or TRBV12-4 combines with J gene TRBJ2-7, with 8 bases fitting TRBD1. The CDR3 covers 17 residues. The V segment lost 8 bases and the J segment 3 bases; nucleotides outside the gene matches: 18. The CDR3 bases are TGTGCCAGCTCACCGGGGACAGGAAGGTCCAACGACTACGAGCAGTACTTC. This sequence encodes CASSPGTGRSNDYEQYF.

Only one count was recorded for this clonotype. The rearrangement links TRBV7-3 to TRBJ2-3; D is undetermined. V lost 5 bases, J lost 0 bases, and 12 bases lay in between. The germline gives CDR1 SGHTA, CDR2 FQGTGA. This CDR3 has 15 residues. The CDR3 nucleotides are TGTGCCAGCAGCGACGGTGACACTAGCACAGATACGCAGTATTTT. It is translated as CASSDGDTSTDTQYF.

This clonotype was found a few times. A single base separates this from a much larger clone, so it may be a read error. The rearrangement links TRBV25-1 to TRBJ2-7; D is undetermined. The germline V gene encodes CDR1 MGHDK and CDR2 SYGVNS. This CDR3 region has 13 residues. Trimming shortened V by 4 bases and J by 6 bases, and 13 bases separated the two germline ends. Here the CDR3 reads CASSGRSPAEQYF. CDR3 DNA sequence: TGTGCCAGCAGTGGCAGGAGTCCCGCCGAGCAGTACTTC.

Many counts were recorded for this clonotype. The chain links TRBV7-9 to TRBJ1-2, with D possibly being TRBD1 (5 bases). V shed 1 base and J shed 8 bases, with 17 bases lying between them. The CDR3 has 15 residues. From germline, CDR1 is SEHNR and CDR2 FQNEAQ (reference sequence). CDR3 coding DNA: TGTGCCAGCAGCTTAGAAGGCCGGGGCGCGAGGGGCTACACCTTC. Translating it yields CASSLEGRGARGYTF.

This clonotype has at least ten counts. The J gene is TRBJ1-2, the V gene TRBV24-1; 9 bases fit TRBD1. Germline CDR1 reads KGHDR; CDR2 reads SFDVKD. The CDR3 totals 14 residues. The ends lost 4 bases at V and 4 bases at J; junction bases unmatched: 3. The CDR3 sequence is CATSEGQGIYGYTF. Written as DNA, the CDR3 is TGTGCCACCAGTGAAGGACAGGGGATCTATGGCTACACCTTC.

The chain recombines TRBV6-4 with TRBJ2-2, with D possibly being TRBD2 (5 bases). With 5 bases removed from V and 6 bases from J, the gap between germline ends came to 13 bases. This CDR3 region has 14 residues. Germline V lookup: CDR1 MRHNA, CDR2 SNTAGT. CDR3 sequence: CASSTGLEAGELFF. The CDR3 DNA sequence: TGTGCCAGCAGTACGGGCCTGGAGGCCGGGGAGCTGTTTTTT.

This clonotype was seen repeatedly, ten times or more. The CDR3 region has the DNA TGTGCCAGCAGCTTAGGGGGGGCGCCCCAGCATTTT. Its protein product is CASSLGGAPQHF. The chain links TRBV7-2 to TRBJ1-5, with a weak D call TRBD1 (6 bases). Trimming cost V 1 base and J 9 bases, with 7 bases left between them. This CDR3 region has 12 residues. Germline CDR1 is SGHTA and CDR2 is FQGNSA.

CDR3 region: CASSDRTGGNEQYF. The CDR3, as DNA: TGTGCCAGCAGTGACCGGACAGGAGGGAACGAGCAGTACTTC. This rearrangement joins TRBV2 to TRBJ2-7, with a weak D call TRBD1 (7 bases). The germline V and J ends were trimmed by 3 bases and 5 bases, with 14 bases remaining between them. The CDR3 length is 14 residues. The germline gives CDR1 SNHLY, CDR2 FYNNEI.

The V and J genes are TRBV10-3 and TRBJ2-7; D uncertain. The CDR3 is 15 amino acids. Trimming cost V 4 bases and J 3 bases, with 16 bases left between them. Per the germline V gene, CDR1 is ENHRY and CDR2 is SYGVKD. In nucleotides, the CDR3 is TGTGCCATCAGTGGCGGTCAGAGCTATGGCTACGAGCAGTACTTC. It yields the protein CAISGGQSYGYEQYF.

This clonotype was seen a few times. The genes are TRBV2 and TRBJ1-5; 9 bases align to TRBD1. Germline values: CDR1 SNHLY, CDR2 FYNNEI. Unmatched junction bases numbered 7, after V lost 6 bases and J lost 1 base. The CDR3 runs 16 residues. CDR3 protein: CASRVGTGISNQPQHF. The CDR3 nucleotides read TGTGCCAGCAGAGTCGGGACAGGGATAAGCAATCAGCCCCAGCATTTT.